Sequencing of this T cell receptor (beta chain) was carried out in a study of T cell repertoires in cytomegalovirus infection (dated by TCRdb to the late 2010s). With respect to the entire study: Because public TCR beta signatures pointed to carriage of CMV infection together with the matching HLA type, the HLA type of each donor mattered for the analysis.

This clonotype was recorded a few times. The antigen it binds to is not known. Base qualities are missing; no much larger clone stands one base away. TCRdb names Illumina HiSeq 1500 as the instrument used. Using fastp trimming at Q25 and MiXCR clonotype assembly, TCRdb reanalyzed the public sequencing data and kept in-frame beta chains. When rows share a CDR3 protein, they turn into one entry using the most common DNA and genes. This sample is represented by fewer than 550,000 distinct CDR3 sequences; around 27% of them were singletons. Around 14% of the sample is taken by the ten largest. The germline V gene provides CDR1 SGHAT and CDR2 FQNNGV. V trim: 6 bases; J trim: 4 bases; unmatched bases: 8. From the cysteine up to the phenylalanine, the CDR3 has a length of 16 residues. Just the 48-base CDR3 DNA is kept, in frame starting at base 1. Study-wide findings and limitations: Carriers of CMV infection plus the relevant HLA type were discriminated by the cumulative frequency of public TCR beta family members in the study cohort and in an independent approximately 400-donor cohort. The ex vivo response was dominated by HLA-C-restricted CMV-specific TCR beta clonotypes, which also provided the single most frequent clonotype in two of eight donors.

This receptor was identified in a human donor in good health (CMV status not recorded). Some clones in this sample may be carry-over from other donors' samples. Sequenced material: PBMCs. Recombination joined TRBV11-2 with TRBJ2-2; 10 central nucleotides agree with TRBD1. Here the CDR3 is given as CASRTPGQGRTGELFF. The sequence in DNA is TGTGCCAGCAGAACCCCGGGACAGGGGCGCACCGGGGAGCTGTTTTTT.